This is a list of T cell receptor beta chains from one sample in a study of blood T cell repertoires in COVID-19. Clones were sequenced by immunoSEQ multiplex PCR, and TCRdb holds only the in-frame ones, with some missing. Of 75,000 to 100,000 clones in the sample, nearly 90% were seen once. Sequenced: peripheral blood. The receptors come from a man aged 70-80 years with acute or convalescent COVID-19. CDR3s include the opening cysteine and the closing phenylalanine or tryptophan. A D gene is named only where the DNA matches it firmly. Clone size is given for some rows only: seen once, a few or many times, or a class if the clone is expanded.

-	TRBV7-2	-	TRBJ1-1	TGTGCCAGCAGCTTAGACGGAGGCGGGAACACTGAAGCTTTCTTT	CASSLDGGGNTEAFF
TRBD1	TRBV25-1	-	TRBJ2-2	TGTGCCAGCCGTCCGACAGGGGGTATAACCGGGGAGCTGTTTTTT	CASRPTGGITGELFF
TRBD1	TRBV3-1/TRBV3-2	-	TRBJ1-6	TGTGCCAGCAGCCAAAGGACAGGGGATAATTCACCCCTCCACTTT	CASSQRTGDNSPLHF
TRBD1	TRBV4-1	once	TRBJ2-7	TGCGCCAGCAGCCACCACAGACAGGGGGCCTACGAGCAGTACTTC	CASSHHRQGAYEQYF
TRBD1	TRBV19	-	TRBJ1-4	TGTGCCAGTAGTACGACAGGGATTAATGAAAAACTGTTTTTT	CASSTTGINEKLFF
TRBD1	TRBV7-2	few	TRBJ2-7	TGTGCCAGCAGCTTTAGTGGTGGGACAGGGGCTTCCGAGCAGTACTTC	CASSFSGGTGASEQYF
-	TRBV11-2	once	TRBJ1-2	TGTGCCAGCAGCTTAGGCCCCTACCATATGAATGGCTACACCTTC	CASSLGPYHMNGYTF
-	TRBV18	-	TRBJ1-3	TGTGCCAGCTCACCCGCATACCTACAGGGACGAGGAAACACCATATATTTT	CASSPAYLQGRGNTIYF
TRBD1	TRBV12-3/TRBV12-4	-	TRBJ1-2	TGTGCCAGCAGCCGACAGGGGAACTATGGCTACACCTTC	CASSRQGNYGYTF
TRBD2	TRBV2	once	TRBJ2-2	TGTGCCAGCAGGGTACTAGCGGGGGGCGCCACCGGGGAGCTGTTTTTT	CASRVLAGGATGELFF
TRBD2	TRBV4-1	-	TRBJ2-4	TGCGCCAGCAGCCACGATCCCCTACTAGCGGGGGAAACCAAAAACATTCAGTACTTC	CASSHDPLLAGETKNIQYF
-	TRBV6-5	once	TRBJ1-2	TGTGCCAGCAGTCGGACAGATAAAGACTATGGCTACACCTTC	CASSRTDKDYGYTF
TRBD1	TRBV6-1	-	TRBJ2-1	TGTGCCAGCAGTGAGGCAACGACAGGGGGCCTAGAGCAGTTCTTC	CASSEATTGGLEQFF
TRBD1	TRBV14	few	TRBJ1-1	TGTGCCAGCAGCCAAGGATTCTTTAGGGGGCGGGGATGGAACACTGAAGCTTTCTTT	CASSQGFFRGRGWNTEAFF
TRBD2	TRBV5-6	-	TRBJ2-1	TGTGCCAGCAGCTTCGGGCTAGCGGATCACAATGAGCAGTTCTTC	CASSFGLADHNEQFF
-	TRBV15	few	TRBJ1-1	TGTGCCACCAGCAGAGGAGGCCCGAACACTGAAGCTTTCTTT	CATSRGGPNTEAFF
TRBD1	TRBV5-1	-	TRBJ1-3	TGCGCCAGCAGCCTACAGGGGGCGAGTCAGTCTGGAAACACCATATATTTT	CASSLQGASQSGNTIYF
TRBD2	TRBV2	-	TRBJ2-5	TGTGCCAGCAGTGAGGATAGCGGGGGGGCCGAGACCCAGTACTTC	CASSEDSGGAETQYF
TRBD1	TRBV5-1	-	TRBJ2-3	TGCGCCAGTAGGACAGGGGGCCGCTCAGATACGCAGTATTTT	CASRTGGRSDTQYF
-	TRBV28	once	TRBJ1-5	TGTGCCAGCATCCTAACCCGGGGGGATCAGCCCCAGCATTTT	CASILTRGDQPQHF
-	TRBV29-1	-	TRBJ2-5	TGCAGCGTTTATAGGGGCAGTGAGACCCAGTACTTC	CSVYRGSETQYF
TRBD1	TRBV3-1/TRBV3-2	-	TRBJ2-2	TGTGCCAGCAGACATACACCGGGACAGGGGTACACCGGGGAGCTGTTTTTT	CASRHTPGQGYTGELFF
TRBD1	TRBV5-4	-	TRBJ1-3	TGTGCCAGCAGCTCACCCAAACAGGGGAATGGAAACACCATATATTTT	CASSSPKQGNGNTIYF
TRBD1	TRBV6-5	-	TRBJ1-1	TGTGCCAGCAGAACGACAGGGTTCCCTGAAGCTTTCTTT	CASRTTGFPEAFF
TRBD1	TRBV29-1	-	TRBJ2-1	TGCAGCGTTGGGTACGGGACAGATTCCTACAATGAGCAGTTCTTC	CSVGYGTDSYNEQFF
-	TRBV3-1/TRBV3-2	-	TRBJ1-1	TGTGCCAGCAGCCCCCGACAGGAATCCCCTGAAGCTTTCTTT	CASSPRQESPEAFF
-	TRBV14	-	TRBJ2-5	TGTGCCAGCAGCCAACCAGGGAGGGAGACCCAGTACTTC	CASSQPGRETQYF
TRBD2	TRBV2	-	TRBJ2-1	TGTGCCAGCATCGAAACTAGCGGCTCCTACAATGAGCAGTTCTTC	CASIETSGSYNEQFF